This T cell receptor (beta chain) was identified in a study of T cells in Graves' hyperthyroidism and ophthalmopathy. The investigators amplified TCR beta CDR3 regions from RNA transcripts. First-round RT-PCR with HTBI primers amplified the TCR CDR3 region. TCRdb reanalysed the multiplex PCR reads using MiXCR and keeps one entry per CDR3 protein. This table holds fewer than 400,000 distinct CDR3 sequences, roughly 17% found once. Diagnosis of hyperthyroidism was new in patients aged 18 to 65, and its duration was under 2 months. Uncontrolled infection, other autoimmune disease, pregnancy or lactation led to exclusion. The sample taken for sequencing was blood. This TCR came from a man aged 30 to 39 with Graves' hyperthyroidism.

The CDR3 region is CASSSGTSENYEQYF. CDR3 coding DNA: TGTGCCAGCAGTTCCGGGACTAGCGAGAACTACGAGCAGTACTTC. The chain couples TRBV6-5 to TRBJ2-7; TRBD2 matches at 10 bases. Germline CDR1 reads MNHEY; CDR2 reads SVGAGI. CDR3 length equals 15 residues. Losses at the gene ends were 4 bases for V and 3 bases for J; bases not matched to a gene: 6.